Listed here are 10 T cell receptor beta chains from one sample, sequenced in a study of PD-1 blockade in classical Hodgkin lymphoma. The protocol was immunoSEQ multiplex PCR, while the TCRdb copy is restricted to in-frame clones and leaves out a portion. This table holds around 10,000 clones, about 94% found once. Every patient relapsed after autologous stem cell transplantation, and brentuximab vedotin exposure varied. This sample comprised peripheral blood mononuclear cells (PBMCs), obtained at baseline. These receptors were obtained from a human donor with classical Hodgkin lymphoma.

This rearrangement joins TRBV2 to TRBJ2-1; D is uncertain. Trimming pared 8 bases from V and 4 bases from J, leaving 6 bases between. Germline CDR1 is SNHLY and CDR2 is FYNNEI. This CDR3 has 11 residues. CDR3 nucleotides: TGTGCCAGCGACTTTTACAATGAGCAGTTCTTC. Protein sequence: CASDFYNEQFF.

The chain combines TRBV19 with TRBJ2-1; D is unclear. Germline-derived CDR1 and CDR2 are LNHDA and SQIVND (reference sequence). V was pared by 5 bases and J by 5 bases, with 10 bases between. The CDR3 has 13 residues. CDR3 loop: CASSVNANNEQFF. The CDR3 coding sequence is TGTGCCAGTAGTGTGAACGCCAACAATGAGCAGTTCTTC.

V usage is TRBV7-9 and J usage is TRBJ2-5, with unresolved D. The V gene lost 5 bases and the J gene lost 2 bases, with 6 bases spanning the gap. The CDR3 is made up of 12 amino acids. Germline lookup yields CDR1 SEHNR and CDR2 FQNEAQ (reference sequence). The CDR3 region has the DNA TGTGCCAGCAGCATCCGACAAGAGACCCAGTACTTC. Residues: CASSIRQETQYF. Drawing the rest from reference TRBV7-9 and TRBJ2-5, the complete variable domain is DTGVSQNPRHKITKRGQNVTFRCDPISEHNRLYWYRQTLGQGPEFLTYFQNEAQLEKSRLLSDRFSAERPKGSFSTLEIQRTEQGDSAMYLCASSIRQETQYFGPGTRLLVL.

This CDR3 reads CASSLERTSGFWETQYF. In DNA, the CDR3 is TGTGCCAGCAGCTTGGAGAGGACTAGCGGGTTTTGGGAGACCCAGTACTTC. The rearrangement links TRBV5-4 to TRBJ2-5, with 11 bases identical to TRBD2. The germline V gene has CDR1 SGHNT and CDR2 YYREEE (reference sequence). CDR3 length equals 17 residues. V dropped 0 bases and J dropped 5; count of bases not matched to a gene: 9.

The CDR3 nucleotides read TGTGCCAGCGGCGCTAGGTTTGGGACAGGGGGGTGGAATGAGCAGTTCTTC. It codes for CASGARFGTGGWNEQFF. The rearrangement links TRBV7-2 to TRBJ2-1, with 11 bases identical to TRBD1. The CDR3 length is 17 residues. Germline lookup yields CDR1 SGHTA and CDR2 FQGNSA. Trimming cost V 8 bases and J 7 bases; bases outside gene matches: 16.

The table lists this clone with a few counts. The chain employs TRBV5-5 and TRBJ2-7; tentative D call: TRBD1 (6 bases). Per germline, CDR1 SGHKS and CDR2 YYEKEE (reference sequence). The CDR3 consists of 14 residues. V was cut by 4 bases and J by 1 base, with 12 bases left in between. The CDR3 reads CASSKGQGSYEQYF. DNA of the CDR3: TGTGCCAGCAGCAAGGGGCAGGGGTCCTACGAGCAGTACTTC.

This clone was counted a single time. The chain is built from TRBV2 and TRBJ2-1; 7 bases match TRBD2. The V and J ends lost 4 bases and 9 bases, in that order; junction bases with no gene match: 6. Germline CDR1 reads SNHLY; CDR2 reads FYNNEI. CDR3 length: 13 amino acids. In DNA form, the CDR3 reads TGTGCCAGCAGTGTCCTAGCGGAGATTGAGCAGTTCTTC. Amino acid sequence: CASSVLAEIEQFF.

This rearrangement joins TRBV18 to TRBJ1-1; D is possibly TRBD1 (6 bases). CDR3 length: 17 amino acids. Germline assignment: CDR1 KGHSH and CDR2 LQKENI. The ends were cut back, 4 bases at V and 5 bases at J, with 23 bases in the middle. The CDR3 reads CASSQYSIGGQVTEAFF. CDR3 nucleotides: TGTGCCAGCTCACAGTATTCAATCGGGGGGCAAGTTACTGAAGCTTTCTTT.

This chain joins TRBV28 and TRBJ2-7, with D uncertain. Germline V gives CDR1 MDHEN, CDR2 SYDVKM. The CDR3 totals 12 residues. V dropped 4 bases and J dropped 4 bases, with 8 bases sitting between them. The CDR3 sequence: CASSWSGYEQYF. The CDR3 nucleotides read TGTGCCAGCAGTTGGTCCGGGTACGAGCAGTACTTC.

The chain recombines TRBV7-2 with TRBJ2-7; no firm D call. CDR1 is SGHTA, CDR2 FQGNSA, per germline. V shed 5 bases and J shed 2 bases, with 10 bases lying between them. The CDR3 spans 13 residues. This CDR3 is CASSPGPTYEQYF. Written as DNA, the CDR3 is TGTGCCAGCAGCCCCGGCCCCACCTACGAGCAGTACTTC. Combining the CDR3 with reference TRBV7-2 and TRBJ2-7 gives the whole variable domain GAGVSQSPSNKVTEKGKDVELRCDPISGHTALYWYRQSLGQGLEFLIYFQGNSAPDKSGLPSDRFSAERTGGSVSTLTIQRTQQEDSAVYLCASSPGPTYEQYFGPGTRLTVT.